The 4 T cell receptor beta chains given below trace back to one sample, sequenced in a study of cytomegalovirus exposure and HLA in healthy donors (dated by TCRdb to the late 2010s). Preparation of the library involved the immunoSEQ multiplex PCR assay. For the multiplex PCR, a mixture combining 60 forward primers for TCR Vbeta segments and 13 reverse primers for TCR Jbeta segments was used. TCRdb obtained this table from immuneACCESS and retained in-frame rearrangements with V and J assigned. These tables miss some clones; where compared with another copy, unresolved V genes account for less than half of the shortfall, and the remainder is unexplained. For this sample the table gives some 190,000 clones, of which roughly 9.4% were detected only once. The ten largest clones take up approximately 1.4% of the sample. Input material: PBMCs. These receptors all stem from a woman in her twenties or thirties in good health and CMV-seropositive.

This chain links TRBV11-2 with TRBJ2-7; D remains unclear. CDR3 size: 16 residues. The germline V gene has CDR1 SGHAT and CDR2 FQNNGV. V was shortened by 0 bases and J by 0 bases, with 12 bases between the two germline ends. The CDR3 loop reads CASSLERQVPSYEQYF. The CDR3 bases are TGTGCCAGCAGCTTAGAACGGCAGGTTCCCTCCTACGAGCAGTACTTC.

This sequence joins TRBV7-6 and TRBJ2-1; D perhaps matches TRBD1 (5 bases). V was trimmed by 6 bases and J by 6 bases, leaving 15 bases between them. CDR3 length equals 14 residues. Germline V lookup: CDR1 SGHVS, CDR2 FNYEAQ. CDR3 sequence reads: CASSHPVRGNEQFF. The DNA of the CDR3 is TGTGCCAGCAGTCATCCTGTAAGGGGCAATGAGCAGTTCTTC.

The chain carries TRBV30 and TRBJ2-5; TRBD2 is a possible D gene (6 bases). The last part of the DNA fits TRBJ2-7 better; the J call may be wrong. Germline CDR1 is GTSNPN and CDR2 is SVGIG (reference sequence). There are 11 residues in the CDR3. CDR3 DNA sequence: TGTGCCTGGGGCGGGACCTACGAGCAGTACTTC. It yields the protein CAWGGTYEQYF.

The table lists this clone with a few counts. This chain uses TRBV5-5 with TRBJ2-7; D is unresolved. Germline values: CDR1 SGHKS, CDR2 YYEKEE (reference sequence). The CDR3 totals 14 residues. Trimming stripped 4 bases from V and 3 bases from J, with 14 bases between. CDR3 DNA: TGTGCCAGCAGCCGGATGGTCGGCGGCTACGAGCAGTACTTC. Protein product: CASSRMVGGYEQYF.